What follows is one TCR beta chain and its context. Its specificity is unknown. Receiving focal radiation plus CTLA-4 blockade with ipilimumab were patients who had chemo-refractory metastatic non-small-cell lung cancer. Trimming took 3 bases from V and 10 from J, leaving 16 bases between them. Germline V gene data show CDR1 as SGDLS and CDR2 as YYNGEE. The CDR3 is made up of 13 amino acids. These data are taken from a study of radiotherapy plus CTLA-4 blockade in lung cancer. Study results and caveats: The authors reported that early blood T cell clone dynamics, with interferon-beta, best predicted response.

Libraries were prepared by immunoSEQ multiplex PCR; TCRdb keeps only in-frame clonotypes and omits some of them. The sample has 50,000 to 65,000 clones, over 70% seen once. The clonotype comes from a human donor with non-small cell lung cancer who had a partial response to radiotherapy plus ipilimumab. This chain links TRBV9 with TRBJ1-1; D unclear. This specimen was peripheral blood, taken from a patient treated with radiotherapy plus ipilimumab. Here the CDR3 DNA reads TGTGCCAGCAGCGCCGGCCCCGACACTAGAGCTTTCTTT. Translation gives CASSAGPDTRAFF.